This T cell receptor (beta chain) stems from a study of early T cells in non-severe SARS-CoV-2 infection. V lost 5 bases and J lost 2; bases outside the gene matches: 10. Germline V CDR1 and CDR2: SNHLY, FYNNEI. The CDR3 sequence is 16 residues long. TCRdb itself ran the 5' RACE reads through MiXCR, one entry per CDR3 protein. The data show around 81,000 distinct CDR3 sequences, 14% seen once. This chain links TRBV2 with TRBJ2-3; TRBD1 matches 7 bases. The specimen was whole blood. The clonotype comes from an adult who was a healthcare worker with PCR-confirmed SARS-CoV-2 infection or an uninfected control (not recorded which). CDR3 sequence reads: CASSPGTDLSTDTQYF. The CDR3 DNA is TGTGCCAGCAGTCCCGGGACAGACCTTTCCACAGATACGCAGTATTTT.